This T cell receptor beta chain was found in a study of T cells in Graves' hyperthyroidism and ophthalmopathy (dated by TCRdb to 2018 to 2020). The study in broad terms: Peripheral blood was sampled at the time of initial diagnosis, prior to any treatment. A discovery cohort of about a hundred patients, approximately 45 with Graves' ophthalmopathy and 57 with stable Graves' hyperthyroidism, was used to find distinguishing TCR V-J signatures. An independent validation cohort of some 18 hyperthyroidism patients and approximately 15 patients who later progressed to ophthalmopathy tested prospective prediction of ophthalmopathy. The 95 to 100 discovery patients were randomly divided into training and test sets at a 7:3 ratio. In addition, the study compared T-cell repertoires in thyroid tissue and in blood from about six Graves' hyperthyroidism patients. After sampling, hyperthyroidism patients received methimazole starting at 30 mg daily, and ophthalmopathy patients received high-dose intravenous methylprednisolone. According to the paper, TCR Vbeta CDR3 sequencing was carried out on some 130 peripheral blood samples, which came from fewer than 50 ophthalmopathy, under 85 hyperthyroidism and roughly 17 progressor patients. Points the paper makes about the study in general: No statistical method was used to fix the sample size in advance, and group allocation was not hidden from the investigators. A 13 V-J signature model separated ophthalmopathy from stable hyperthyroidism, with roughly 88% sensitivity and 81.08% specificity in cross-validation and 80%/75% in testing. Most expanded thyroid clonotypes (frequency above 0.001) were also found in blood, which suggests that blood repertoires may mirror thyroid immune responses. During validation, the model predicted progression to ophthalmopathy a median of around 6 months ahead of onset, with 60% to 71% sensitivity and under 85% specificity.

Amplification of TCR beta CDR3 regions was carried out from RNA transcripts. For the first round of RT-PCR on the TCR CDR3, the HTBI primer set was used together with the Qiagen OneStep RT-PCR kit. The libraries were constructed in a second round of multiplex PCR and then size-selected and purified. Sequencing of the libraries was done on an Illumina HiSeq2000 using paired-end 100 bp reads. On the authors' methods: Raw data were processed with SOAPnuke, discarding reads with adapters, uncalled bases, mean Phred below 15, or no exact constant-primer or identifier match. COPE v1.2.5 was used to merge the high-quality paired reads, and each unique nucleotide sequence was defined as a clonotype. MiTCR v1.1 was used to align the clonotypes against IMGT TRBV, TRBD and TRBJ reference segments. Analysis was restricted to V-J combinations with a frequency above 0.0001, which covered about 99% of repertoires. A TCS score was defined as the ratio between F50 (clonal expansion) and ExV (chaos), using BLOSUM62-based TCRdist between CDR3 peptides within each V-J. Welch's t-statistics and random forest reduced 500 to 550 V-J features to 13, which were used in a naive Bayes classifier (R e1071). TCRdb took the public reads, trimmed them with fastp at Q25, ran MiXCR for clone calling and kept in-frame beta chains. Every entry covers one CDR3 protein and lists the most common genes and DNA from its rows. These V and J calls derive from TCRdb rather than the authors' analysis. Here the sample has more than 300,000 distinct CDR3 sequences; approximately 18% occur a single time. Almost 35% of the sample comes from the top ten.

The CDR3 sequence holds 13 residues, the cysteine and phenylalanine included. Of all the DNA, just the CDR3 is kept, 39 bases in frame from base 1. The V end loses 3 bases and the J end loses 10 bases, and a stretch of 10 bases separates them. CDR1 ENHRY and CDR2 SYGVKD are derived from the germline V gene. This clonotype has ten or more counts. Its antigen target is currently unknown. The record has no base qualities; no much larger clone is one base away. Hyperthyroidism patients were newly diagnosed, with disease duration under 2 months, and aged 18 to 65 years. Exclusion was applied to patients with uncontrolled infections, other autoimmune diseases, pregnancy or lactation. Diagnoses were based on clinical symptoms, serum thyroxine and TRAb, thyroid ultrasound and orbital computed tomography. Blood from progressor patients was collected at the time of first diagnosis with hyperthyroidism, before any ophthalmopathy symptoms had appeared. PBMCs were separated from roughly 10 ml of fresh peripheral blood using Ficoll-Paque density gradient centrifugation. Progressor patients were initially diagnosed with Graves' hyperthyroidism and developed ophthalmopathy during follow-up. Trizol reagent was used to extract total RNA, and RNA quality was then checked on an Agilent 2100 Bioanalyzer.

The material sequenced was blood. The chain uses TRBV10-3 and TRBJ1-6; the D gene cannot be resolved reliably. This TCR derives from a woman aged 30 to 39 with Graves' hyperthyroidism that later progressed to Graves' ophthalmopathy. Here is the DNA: TGTGCCATCAGTGACGGTGCGGGGTCACCCCTCCACTTT. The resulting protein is CAISDGAGSPLHF.